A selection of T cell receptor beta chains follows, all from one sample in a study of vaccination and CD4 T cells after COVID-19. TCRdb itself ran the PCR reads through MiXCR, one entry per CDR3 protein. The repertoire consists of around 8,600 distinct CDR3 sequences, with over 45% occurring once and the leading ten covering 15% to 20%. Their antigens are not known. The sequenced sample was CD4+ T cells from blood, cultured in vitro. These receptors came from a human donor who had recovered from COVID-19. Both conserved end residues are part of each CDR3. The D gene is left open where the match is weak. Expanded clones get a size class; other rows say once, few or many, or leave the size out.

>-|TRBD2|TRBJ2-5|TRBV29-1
CSAMTSGSVGTQYF
TGCAGCGCCATGACTAGCGGGAGTGTGGGGACCCAGTACTTC
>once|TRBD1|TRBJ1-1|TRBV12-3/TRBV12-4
CASSRRGVGTGVPEAFF
TGTGCCAGCAGTCGCCGTGGCGTTGGGACAGGGGTTCCTGAAGCTTTCTTT
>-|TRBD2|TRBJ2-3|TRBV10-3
CAIKSLAGGLADTQYF
TGTGCCATCAAGAGCCTAGCGGGGGGATTGGCAGATACGCAGTATTTT
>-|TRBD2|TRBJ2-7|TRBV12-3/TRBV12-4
CASSRTSGGPSPYEQYF
TGTGCCAGCAGTCGGACTAGCGGGGGGCCCTCCCCCTACGAGCAGTACTTC
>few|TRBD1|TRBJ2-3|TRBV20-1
CSVQPGQITDTQYF
TGCAGTGTTCAACCGGGACAGATCACAGATACGCAGTATTTT
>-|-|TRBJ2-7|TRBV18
CASSPQRARDGEQYF
TGTGCCAGCTCACCACAGAGAGCCAGGGACGGCGAGCAGTACTTC
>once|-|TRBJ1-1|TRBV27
CASSSRYAGGLGEAFF
TGTGCCAGCAGTTCCCGATACGCCGGGGGGCTCGGGGAAGCTTTCTTT
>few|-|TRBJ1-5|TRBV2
CASSYTGRSNQPQHF
TGTGCCAGCAGTTATACAGGGAGGAGCAATCAGCCCCAGCATTTT
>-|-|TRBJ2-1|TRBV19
CASSKGRDRFDEQFF
TGTGCCAGTAGTAAGGGGCGGGATAGATTTGATGAGCAGTTCTTC
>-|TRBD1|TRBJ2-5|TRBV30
CAWRGGPTGIWGETQYF
TGTGCCTGGAGAGGGGGCCCAACAGGGATCTGGGGGGAGACCCAGTACTTC
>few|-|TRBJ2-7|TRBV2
CASSSQYEQYF
TGTGCCAGCAGTTCCCAATACGAGCAGTACTTC
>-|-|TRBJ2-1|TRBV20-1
CSARDPATSSYNEQFF
TGCAGTGCTAGAGATCCAGCGACCAGCTCCTACAATGAGCAGTTCTTC
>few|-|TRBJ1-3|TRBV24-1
CATSDAGQRTSGNTIYF
TGTGCCACCAGTGACGCTGGACAGAGAACCTCTGGAAACACCATATATTTT
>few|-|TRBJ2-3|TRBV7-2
CASSQLGLEGDTQYF
TGTGCCAGCAGCCAGCTCGGGCTAGAAGGAGATACGCAGTATTTT
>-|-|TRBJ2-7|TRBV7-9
CASRPKERLGNEQYF
TGTGCCAGCCGACCTAAGGAGCGGTTAGGGAACGAGCAGTACTTC
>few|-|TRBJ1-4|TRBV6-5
CASSYSRELRLFF
TGTGCCAGCAGTTACTCTCGGGAGTTGAGACTGTTTTTT
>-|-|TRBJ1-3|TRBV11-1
CASSLGEARRPTSGNTIYF
TGTGCCAGCAGCTTAGGTGAAGCCCGCCGACCTACCTCTGGAAACACCATATATTTT
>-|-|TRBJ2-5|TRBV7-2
CASSFPGNRQKAQYF
TGTGCCAGCAGCTTCCCTGGAAACAGGCAGAAGGCCCAGTACTTC
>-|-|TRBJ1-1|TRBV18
CASSPRTGFAEAFF
TGTGCCAGCTCACCACGAACCGGGTTCGCTGAAGCTTTCTTT
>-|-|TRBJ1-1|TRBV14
CASSHAGRATFEAFF
TGTGCCAGCAGCCATGCCGGACGGGCGACGTTTGAAGCTTTCTTT
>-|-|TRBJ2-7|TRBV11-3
CASSSELGEQYF
TGTGCCAGCAGCTCAGAGTTAGGGGAGCAGTACTTC
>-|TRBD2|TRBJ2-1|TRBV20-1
CSARDISGSLYNEQFF
TGCAGTGCTAGAGATATTAGCGGGAGTCTCTACAATGAGCAGTTCTTC
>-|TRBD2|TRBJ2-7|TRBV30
CAWSGGRGEQYF
TGTGCCTGGAGTGGCGGGAGAGGCGAGCAGTACTTC
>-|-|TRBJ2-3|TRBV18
CASSPGKGDTQYF
TGTGCCAGCTCACCGGGCAAAGGAGATACGCAGTATTTT
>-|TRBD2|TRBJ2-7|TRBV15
CATSAGVPSEQYF
TGTGCCACCAGCGCGGGGGTACCCAGCGAGCAGTACTTC
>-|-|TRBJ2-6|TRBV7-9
CASSLGGGGRGANVLTF
TGTGCCAGCAGCTTAGGCGGCGGAGGTAGGGGGGCCAACGTCCTGACTTTC
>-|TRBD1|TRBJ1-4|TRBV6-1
CASKPGQGALKLFF
TGTGCCAGCAAACCGGGACAGGGGGCTTTGAAACTGTTTTTT
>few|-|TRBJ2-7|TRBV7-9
CASSASGRTFLYEQYF
TGTGCCAGCAGCGCCTCGGGCCGCACCTTTCTCTACGAGCAGTACTTC
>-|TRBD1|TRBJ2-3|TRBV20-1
CSARTGADTDTQYF
TGCAGTGCTAGAACAGGGGCCGACACAGATACGCAGTATTTT
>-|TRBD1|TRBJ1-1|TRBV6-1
CASSDSGTGGVLIFF
TGTGCCAGCAGTGACTCCGGGACAGGGGGGGTTTTAATTTTCTTT
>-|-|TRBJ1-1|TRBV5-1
CASSPTGVNTEAFF
TGCGCCAGCAGCCCGACAGGAGTGAACACTGAAGCTTTCTTT
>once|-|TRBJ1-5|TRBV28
CASSLIGSGDNQPQHF
TGTGCCAGCAGTCTCATAGGGTCTGGGGACAATCAGCCCCAGCATTTT
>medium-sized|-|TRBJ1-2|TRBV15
CATSRARESYGYTF
TGTGCCACCAGCAGAGCACGGGAATCCTATGGCTACACCTTC
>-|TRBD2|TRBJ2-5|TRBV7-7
CASSPVGGKETQYF
TGTGCTAGCAGCCCAGTGGGGGGGAAAGAGACCCAGTACTTC
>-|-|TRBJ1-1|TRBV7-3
CASSSQAGTEAFF
TGTGCCAGCAGCTCACAAGCCGGCACTGAAGCTTTCTTT
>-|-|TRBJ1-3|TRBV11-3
CASTRVRGNTIYF
TGTGCCAGCACCAGGGTACGAGGAAACACCATATATTTT
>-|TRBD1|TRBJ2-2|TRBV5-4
CASSPDRANTGELFF
TGTGCCAGCAGCCCGGACAGGGCAAACACCGGGGAGCTGTTTTTT
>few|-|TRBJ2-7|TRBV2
CASSGRTHGDEQYF
TGTGCCAGCAGTGGTAGGACACACGGTGACGAGCAGTACTTC
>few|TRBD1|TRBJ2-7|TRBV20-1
CSAANRGSYEQYF
TGCAGTGCCGCGAACAGGGGATCCTACGAGCAGTACTTC
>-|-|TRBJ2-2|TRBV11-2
CASSLGQGSTGELFF
TGTGCCAGCAGCTTAGGCCAGGGGTCCACCGGGGAGCTGTTTTTT
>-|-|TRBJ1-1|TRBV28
CASSLWSQGMGTEAFF
TGTGCCAGCAGTTTATGGAGTCAGGGGATGGGCACTGAAGCTTTCTTT
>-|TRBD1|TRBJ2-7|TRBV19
CASSIVGTGILYEQYF
TGTGCCAGTAGTATAGTAGGGACAGGGATCTTGTACGAGCAGTACTTC
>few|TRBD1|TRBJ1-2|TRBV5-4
CASSWQGAGGEGYTF
TGTGCCAGCAGCTGGCAGGGGGCGGGAGGAGAAGGCTACACCTTC
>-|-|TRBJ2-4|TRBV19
CASSIVRDGDIQYF
TGTGCCAGTAGTATAGTAAGGGACGGAGACATTCAGTACTTC
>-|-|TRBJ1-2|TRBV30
CAFPRTVPNYGYTF
TGTGCCTTCCCCCGGACGGTGCCAAACTATGGCTACACCTTC
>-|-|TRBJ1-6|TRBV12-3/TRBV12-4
CASTRGAVSPLHF
TGTGCCAGCACCCGGGGTGCAGTCTCACCCCTCCACTTT